A single sample gave rise to the 30 T cell receptor beta chains below, sequenced in a study of tissue T cells after allogeneic stem cell transplantation. This table comes from immunoSEQ multiplex PCR, and its TCRdb copy is limited to in-frame clones, with some not included. This table holds 3,400 or so clones, approximately 51% found once. The time point: mouse harvest day 14 after allogeneic transplant. The graft held 10^6 splenic CD5+ T cells and 10^7 T-cell-depleted bone marrow cells. The sequenced sample consisted of gut tissue. Source of these receptors: a female BALB/c mouse given C57BL/6 T cells with graft-versus-host disease after an allogeneic hematopoietic cell transplant.

On this clone itself: Genes here carry mouse names. The read ends 1 residue shy of where the CDR3 ends; the end is completed using the germline J gene. The chain recombines TRBV26 with TRBJ1-4; TRBD1 might be the D (6 bases). This CDR3 is 14 amino acids long. Germline V lookup: CDR1 KGHPV, CDR2 FQNQEV (reference sequence). Between the trimmed V and J ends, which lost 6 bases and 0 bases, there was a span of 8 bases. CDR3 protein: CASSKGVSNERLFF. Incomplete CDR3 DNA: TGTGCCAGCAGCAAGGGGGTTTCCAACGAAAGATTATTT.

Turning to this clone: Mouse gene names apply. The CDR3 is cut off 1 residue early in the read; its end comes from the germline J gene. The chain combines TRBV26 with TRBJ1-2, with D maybe TRBD1 (6 bases). V was clipped by 5 bases and J by 0 bases, with 7 bases between them. The germline CDR1 and CDR2 sequences are KGHPV and FQNQEV (reference sequence). The length of the CDR3 is 13 residues. The CDR3 DNA, read in part, is TGTGCCAGCAGTAGGGGGGCAAACTCCGACTACACC. Its translation: CASSRGANSDYT. The entire CDR3 protein reads CASSRGANSDYTF.

Comments on this clone: The genes are named according to mouse. From the germline J gene comes the end of the CDR3, since the read stops 1 residue before it. The J gene is TRBJ2-2, the V gene TRBV1; tentatively, D is TRBD2 (7 bases). V shed 0 bases and J shed 4 bases, with 15 bases lying between them. The CDR3 covers 17 residues. Germline V lookup: CDR1 NSQYPW, CDR2 LRSPGD (reference sequence). CDR3 amino acids: CTCSADLGGPATGQLYF. CDR3 DNA, as far as it was read: TGCACCTGCAGTGCAGATCTTGGGGGGCCGGCCACCGGGCAGCTCTAC.

In regard to this clone: Mouse germline and gene names are used. The CDR3 spells CASSSGPSAETLYF. The part of the CDR3 DNA that was read is TGTGCCAGCAGCTCAGGGCCTAGTGCAGAAACGCTGTAT. The rearrangement joins TRBV13-3 to TRBJ2-3, with D tentatively TRBD1 (5 bases). The CDR3 is cut off 1 residue early in the read; its end comes from the germline J gene. The CDR3 is 14 amino acids. CDR1 NNHDY and CDR2 SYVADS come from the germline V gene. V was trimmed by 5 bases and J by 0 bases, leaving 10 bases between them.

For this clone: The genes and germline here are from mouse. Coverage ceases 1 residue before the CDR3 finishes, and the germline J gene fills in the end. The rearrangement links TRBV5 to TRBJ2-7; TRBD2 aligns across 11 bases. CDR1 is LGHNA, CDR2 YNLKQL, per germline (reference sequence). This CDR3 has 14 residues. Unmatched junction bases numbered 3, after V lost 1 base and J lost 7 bases. CDR3 sequence reads: CASSQGTGGREQYF. The covered CDR3 bases are TGTGCCAGCAGCCAAGGGACTGGGGGGCGAGAACAGTAC.

Points on this clone: Germline and genes here are mouse. The sequenced fragment ends 1 residue before the CDR3 boundary, so the rest is inferred from the germline J gene. V usage is TRBV3 and J usage is TRBJ2-4; TRBD2 matches 9 bases. This CDR3 region has 16 residues. CDR1 is SNHLY, CDR2 FYNGKV, per germline (reference sequence). Trimming cost V 1 base and J 2 bases; bases outside gene matches: 4. CDR3 DNA, as far as it was read: TGTGCCAGCAGCTTAGAACTGGGGGGCGCTCAAAACACCTTGTAC. The encoded protein is CASSLELGGAQNTLY. The complete CDR3 protein is CASSLELGGAQNTLYF.

With regard to this clone: Genes here carry mouse names. The read stops 1 residue short of the end of the CDR3; the missing end is completed from the germline J gene. This chain links TRBV24 with TRBJ1-3; a weak D match, TRBD1 (5 bases). Germline CDR1 and CDR2: KGHTA and FRNEEI. The CDR3 runs to 15 residues. Trimming cost V 3 bases and J 0 bases, with 9 bases left between them. The CDR3: CASSLPDNSGNTLYF. The DNA read from the CDR3 is TGTGCCAGCAGTCTTCCGGACAATTCTGGAAATACGCTCTAT.

To note about this clone: Genes and germline come from the mouse. Sequencing ends 1 residue short of the CDR3 end; the germline J gene provides the rest. This rearrangement joins TRBV13-2 to TRBJ2-7, with 8 bases that match TRBD2. The CDR3 extends over 13 amino acids. The V gene's germline CDR1 is NNHNN and CDR2 SYGAGS (reference sequence). The V and J ends lost 1 base and 6 bases, in that order; junction bases with no gene match: 3. CDR3 region: CASGDRWGVEQYF. The CDR3 DNA, read in part, is TGTGCCAGCGGTGATCGCTGGGGGGTTGAACAGTAC.

Judged by abundance, this clone is large. Gene names denote mouse genes. The read finishes 1 residue shy of the CDR3 end, and the germline J gene is used to complete it. The J gene is TRBJ2-7, the V gene TRBV3; TRBD2 matches 8 bases. The CDR3 length is 14 residues. The germline gives CDR1 SNHLY, CDR2 FYNGKV (reference sequence). Losses at the gene ends were 2 bases for V and 3 bases for J; bases not matched to a gene: 3. The CDR3 spells CASSLLWGDYEQYF. CDR3 bases read: TGTGCCAGCAGCTTACTCTGGGGGGACTATGAACAGTAC. Full variable domain (outside the CDR3, taken from reference TRBV3 and TRBJ2-7): GPKVLQIPSHQIIDMGQMVTLNCDPVSNHLYFYWYKQILGQQMEFLVNFYNGKVMEKSKLFKDQFSVERPDGSYFTLKIQPTALEDSAVYFCASSLLWGDYEQYFGPGTRLTVL.

Only one count was recorded for this clone. The gene names here belong to mouse. The read ends 1 residue early relative to the CDR3; the germline J gene fills the gap. The V gene is TRBV5, the J gene TRBJ2-5, with 7 bases matching TRBD2. Trimming at V came to 4 bases and at J to 0 bases, leaving 4 bases not matched to a gene. Germline V gene data show CDR1 as LGHNA and CDR2 as YNLKQL (reference sequence). The CDR3 loop spans 15 amino acids. The CDR3: CASSPRGGNQDTQYF. CDR3 bases read: TGTGCCAGCAGCCCCCGGGGGGGTAACCAAGACACCCAGTAC.

This clone was picked up a small number of times. Gene names are mouse gene names. The DNA ends 1 residue before the CDR3 does, and the rest of the CDR3 is filled in from the germline J gene. The chain uses TRBV3 and TRBJ2-7, with 9 bases lining up with TRBD2. This CDR3 region has 14 residues. V lost 0 bases and J lost 3; bases outside the gene matches: 0. Germline V gene data show CDR1 as SNHLY and CDR2 as FYNGKV (reference sequence). The sequenced CDR3 bases are TGTGCCAGCAGCTTAGCCTGGGGGGGCTATGAACAGTAC. This sequence encodes CASSLAWGGYEQY. The whole CDR3 sequence is CASSLAWGGYEQYF. Looking up the rest from reference TRBV3 and TRBJ2-7 gives the full variable domain: GPKVLQIPSHQIIDMGQMVTLNCDPVSNHLYFYWYKQILGQQMEFLVNFYNGKVMEKSKLFKDQFSVERPDGSYFTLKIQPTALEDSAVYFCASSLAWGGYEQYFGPGTRLTVL.

This clone has a single count. Germline and genes: mouse. The sequence runs out 1 residue before the end of the CDR3; the remainder is reconstructed from the germline J gene. At the DNA level, this CDR3 is encoded by other sequences in the same sample as well. This chain links TRBV26 with TRBJ1-1; D ambiguous. Deletions cut 5 bases from V and 0 bases from J, with 7 bases between. Germline-derived CDR1 and CDR2 are KGHPV and FQNQEV (reference sequence). There are 13 residues in the CDR3. The sequenced CDR3 bases are TGTGCCAGCAGTGCGACGGCAAACACAGAAGTCTTC. This gives the protein CASSATANTEVF. Given in full, the CDR3 is CASSATANTEVFF.

As to this clone: Genes and germline are mouse. The read gets to within 1 residue of the CDR3 end, and the germline J gene fills in the rest. This chain joins TRBV26 and TRBJ2-5; D is ambiguous. CDR1 and CDR2 from the germline V gene are KGHPV and FQNQEV (reference sequence). Trimming shortened V by 0 bases and J by 0 bases, and 10 bases separated the two germline ends. The CDR3 is 16 amino acids. CDR3 amino acids: CASSLSANFNQDTQYF. The covered CDR3 bases are TGTGCCAGCAGTCTGTCAGCAAACTTTAACCAAGACACCCAGTAC. Full variable domain (rest looked up from reference TRBV26 and TRBJ2-5): NSKVIQTPRYLVKGQGQKAKMRCIPEKGHPVVFWYQQNKNNEFKFLINFQNQEVLQQIDMTEKRFSAECPSNSPCSLEIQSSEAGDSALYLCASSLSANFNQDTQYFGPGTRLLVL.

As to this clone: The germline and genes are mouse ones. The CDR3 goes on 1 residue after the read ends, and that part is filled in from the germline J gene. This chain uses TRBV13-1 with TRBJ2-7; 9 positions agree with TRBD2. The germline gives CDR1 NSHNY, CDR2 SYGAGN. The CDR3 has 14 amino acids. J gave up 4 bases and V 3 bases, and 5 bases lay outside the gene matches. The CDR3 here is CASSGAGTGYEQYF. CDR3 bases read: TGTGCCAGCAGTGGAGCCGGGACTGGGTATGAACAGTAC.

By its share, this clone is medium-sized. Germline and genes: mouse. The read stops 1 residue short of the end of the CDR3; the missing end is completed from the germline J gene. The chain uses TRBV19 and TRBJ2-5; 11 bases are shared with TRBD2. The CDR3 spans 13 residues. CDR1 FNHDT and CDR2 SITEND come from the germline V gene (reference sequence). V shed 6 bases, J shed 6 bases, and the junction held 3 bases outside the gene matches. This CDR3 reads CASNWGGLDTQYF. The part of the CDR3 DNA that was read is TGTGCCAGCAACTGGGGGGGCCTTGACACCCAGTAC.

As regards this clone: Germline and genes here are mouse. The read gets to within 1 residue of the CDR3 end, and the germline J gene fills in the rest. The chain couples TRBV5 to TRBJ2-7; 8 bases fit TRBD1. This CDR3 comprises 13 residues. Germline V lookup: CDR1 LGHNA, CDR2 YNLKQL (reference sequence). Trimming took 0 bases from V and 7 from J; bases not matched to a gene: 2. The CDR3 region is CASSQERDREQYF. Incomplete CDR3 DNA: TGTGCCAGCAGCCAAGAGCGGGACAGGGAACAGTAC.

This clone is labeled medium-sized. Mouse gene names apply. From the germline J gene comes the end of the CDR3, since the read stops 1 residue before it. This chain connects TRBV31 to TRBJ2-4; possibly TRBD2 for D (5 bases). Deletions cut 0 bases from V and 1 base from J, with 5 bases between. The germline V gene has CDR1 GKSSPN and CDR2 SITVG. CDR3 length: 13 residues. CDR3 in amino acids: CAWSLGGQNTLYF. The sequenced CDR3 bases are TGTGCCTGGAGTCTTGGGGGTCAAAACACCTTGTAC. Using reference TRBV31 and TRBJ2-4 for the parts outside the CDR3, the full variable domain is AQTIHQWPVAEIKAVGSPLSLGCTIKGKSSPNLYWYWQATGGTLQQLFYSITVGQVESVVQLNLSASRPKDDQFILSTEKLLLSHSGFYLCAWSLGGQNTLYFGAGTRLSVL.

With regard to this clone: Here the gene names and germline are mouse. The read ends 1 residue before the CDR3 terminus; that terminus is restored from the germline J gene. V is TRBV3 and J is TRBJ1-1; D possibly corresponds to TRBD1 (5 bases). Germline V CDR1 and CDR2: SNHLY, FYNGKV (reference sequence). V shed 5 bases and J shed 2 bases, with 9 bases lying between them. This CDR3 spans 13 amino acids. This chain's CDR3 is CASSLRDNTEVFF. The DNA read from the CDR3 is TGTGCCAGCAGCCTCCGGGACAACACAGAAGTCTTC.

This clone was seen only a few times. Gene names are the mouse ones. The read halts 1 residue ahead of the CDR3 end, with the missing end drawn from the germline J gene. The chain links TRBV3 to TRBJ1-4; 7 bases are a match to TRBD1. J was trimmed by 3 bases and V by 1 base; bases with no gene match: 2. The CDR3 totals 15 residues. From germline, CDR1 is SNHLY and CDR2 FYNGKV (reference sequence). The CDR3 bases that were read are TGTGCCAGCAGCTTAGGAGGGGGCGCCAACGAAAGATTATTT. As protein: CASSLGGGANERLF. The entire CDR3 protein is CASSLGGGANERLFF.

Regarding this clone: Each gene name is a mouse one. The read gets to within 1 residue of the CDR3 end, and the germline J gene fills in the rest. The chain employs TRBV3 and TRBJ2-3, with TRBD2 matching 11 bases. V trimming: 5 bases; J trimming: 0 bases; junction bases outside the gene matches: 4. Germline loops: CDR1 SNHLY, CDR2 FYNGKV (reference sequence). The CDR3 has 16 amino acids. CDR3 DNA, as far as it was read: TGTGCCAGCAGCCCAGGACTGGGGGGTAGTGCAGAAACGCTGTAT. Residues: CASSPGLGGSAETLY. The full CDR3 protein is CASSPGLGGSAETLYF.

This clone was found once. Germline and genes here are mouse. The chain's CDR3 is CASSPTVSNERLFF. The covered CDR3 bases are TGTGCCAGCAGTCCCACGGTTTCCAACGAAAGATTATTT. J is TRBJ1-4 and V is TRBV26; D not certain. The read ends 1 residue early relative to the CDR3; the germline J gene fills the gap. The germline V gene has CDR1 KGHPV and CDR2 FQNQEV (reference sequence). The V and J ends lost 4 bases and 0 bases respectively, with 6 bases between them. This CDR3 is built from 14 residues.

This clone was seen only a few times. The germline and genes are mouse ones. The observed sequence ends 1 residue before the CDR3 terminus, with the missing tail filled in from the germline J gene. The rearrangement links TRBV13-1 to TRBJ1-4; a possible D gene is TRBD1 (6 bases). The V and J ends lost 3 bases and 4 bases respectively, with 10 bases between them. The CDR3 covers 14 residues. Germline V gene data show CDR1 as NSHNY and CDR2 as SYGAGN. The CDR3 bases that were read are TGTGCCAGCAGTGGGGGGGGCGGCAACGAAAGATTATTT. Amino acids: CASSGGGGNERLF. The whole CDR3 protein reads CASSGGGGNERLFF.

This clone was recorded only once. Any gene name here is a mouse gene name. The CDR3 end lies 1 residue beyond the end of the read and is filled in from the germline J gene. V gene TRBV15 combines with J gene TRBJ2-5, with TRBD2 matching over 11 bases. Germline V gives CDR1 SGHND, CDR2 FRSKSL. There are 14 residues in the CDR3. J gave up 8 bases and V 3 bases, and 4 bases lay outside the gene matches. The CDR3: CASSLGLGDGTQYF. CDR3 DNA (partial): TGTGCCAGCAGTTTGGGACTGGGGGACGGCACCCAGTAC.

Notes on this clone: Here the gene names and germline are mouse. The read ends 1 residue shy of where the CDR3 ends; the end is completed using the germline J gene. The chain combines TRBV12-2 with TRBJ2-5; the D gene is possibly TRBD1 (6 bases). Germline CDR1 SGHLS, CDR2 HYDKME. Trimming left V 2 bases short and J 1 base short, with 9 bases between. The CDR3 extends over 14 amino acids. Incomplete CDR3 DNA: TGTGCCAGCTCTCCGACAGGAGACCAAGACACCCAGTAC. Its translation: CASSPTGDQDTQY. The CDR3 as a whole reads CASSPTGDQDTQYF.

Worth noting for this clone: The genes and germline here are from mouse. The CDR3 is CASSLTGKNTLYF. CDR3 DNA, as far as it was read: TGTGCAAGCAGCTTGACTGGGAAAAACACCTTGTAC. The chain links TRBV16 to TRBJ2-4; 7 bases are shared with TRBD2. Read coverage stops 1 residue before the CDR3 terminus; the germline J gene supplies the remainder. In germline, CDR1 is SGHSA, CDR2 FRNQAP. The CDR3 contains 13 residues. The trim removed 3 bases at V and 4 bases at J, leaving 1 base unmatched.

This clone has a handful of counts. These gene names are mouse names. The observed sequence ends 1 residue before the CDR3 terminus, with the missing tail filled in from the germline J gene. The chain links TRBV5 to TRBJ2-7; 9 bases align to TRBD2. The CDR3 runs to 15 residues. CDR1 is LGHNA, CDR2 YNLKQL, per germline (reference sequence). The ends lost 0 bases at V and 4 bases at J; junction bases unmatched: 4. CDR3 bases read: TGTGCCAGCAGCCAAGAGATGGGGGGGCCATATGAACAGTAC. It is translated as CASSQEMGGPYEQY. The entire CDR3 protein is CASSQEMGGPYEQYF.

Comments on this clone: The genes are named according to mouse. The DNA ends 1 residue before the CDR3 does, and the rest of the CDR3 is filled in from the germline J gene. V is TRBV13-2 and J is TRBJ2-4, with 10 bases aligning to TRBD2. J was trimmed by 4 bases and V by 2 bases; bases with no gene match: 1. This CDR3 has 14 residues. The germline V gene has CDR1 NNHNN and CDR2 SYGAGS (reference sequence). CDR3 bases read: TGTGCCAGCGGTGAGACTGGGGGGAAAAACACCTTGTAC. It translates to CASGETGGKNTLY. The whole CDR3 sequence reads CASGETGGKNTLYF.

As concerns this clone: Gene names are the mouse ones. The CDR3 loop is CASSLAWGGYEQYF. CDR3 DNA, as far as it was read: TGTGCCAGCTCTCTCGCCTGGGGGGGGTATGAACAGTAC. The chain recombines TRBV12-1 with TRBJ2-7; 9 nucleotides line up with TRBD2. The read gets to within 1 residue of the CDR3 end, and the germline J gene fills in the rest. This CDR3 has 14 amino acids. After removal of 0 bases from V and 4 bases from J, the junction contained 3 bases not matched to a gene. From germline, CDR1 is SGHSN and CDR2 HYEKVE.

This clone was observed a few times. All gene names here are mouse names. The read ends 1 residue shy of where the CDR3 ends; the end is completed using the germline J gene. The rearrangement uses TRBV13-1 and TRBJ2-7; D remains unclear. This CDR3 comprises 12 residues. The germline V gene has CDR1 NSHNY and CDR2 SYGAGN. Trimming shortened V by 1 base and J by 1 base, and 3 bases separated the two germline ends. The chain's CDR3 is CASSDSSYEQYF. The sequenced CDR3 bases are TGTGCCAGCAGTGATAGTTCCTATGAACAGTAC.

A word on this clone: Gene names denote mouse genes. The read comes to an end 1 residue before the CDR3 does, leaving the germline J gene to fill in the end. This chain connects TRBV20 to TRBJ2-7, with 11 bases aligning to TRBD2. V gave up 6 bases and J gave up 3 bases; unmatched junction bases: 4. CDR3 length equals 13 residues. Germline-derived CDR1 and CDR2 are GFQATS and STVNSAI. The CDR3 reads CGAEGLGVYEQYF. The sequenced CDR3 bases are TGTGGTGCCGAGGGACTGGGGGTCTATGAACAGTAC.